What follows are 7 T cell receptor beta chains derived from one specimen sequenced in a study of shared clonotypes between healthy human individuals. Sequencing used immunoSEQ multiplex PCR; TCRdb keeps in-frame clones, though not all of them. This table has 2 million to 2.5 million clones, nearly 97% appearing once. Sequencing was done on a sample of naive CD4+ T cells sorted from blood. Described subset: CD45RA+ positively selected. The receptors shown here come from a man younger than 30 in good health.

This clone was recorded only once. The chain couples TRBV9 to TRBJ2-7, with D unclear. The germline V gene encodes CDR1 SGDLS and CDR2 YYNGEE. The CDR3 sequence is 16 residues long. V was pared by 2 bases and J by 6 bases, with 21 bases between. Here the CDR3 reads CASSVLEWMGLGEQYF. The DNA for the CDR3 is TGTGCCAGCAGCGTTTTAGAGTGGATGGGCCTCGGCGAGCAGTACTTC.

The J gene is TRBJ2-5, the V gene TRBV5-6; tentative D call: TRBD1 (5 bases). The CDR3 has 16 residues. Germline V gene sequence: CDR1 SGHDT, CDR2 YYEEEE. Trimming shortened V by 3 bases and J by 1 base, and 16 bases separated the two germline ends. The CDR3 nucleotides read TGTGCCAGCAGCTCAACAGGACCGGCAAGCCAAGAGACCCAGTACTTC. It codes for CASSSTGPASQETQYF.

The V and J genes are TRBV25-1 and TRBJ2-1; 11 positions match TRBD2. V was clipped by 3 bases and J by 0 bases; unmatched bases: 7. CDR1 is MGHDK, CDR2 SYGVNS, per germline. The CDR3 extends over 18 amino acids. The CDR3 here is CASSETSGTSISYNEQFF. The CDR3 DNA sequence: TGTGCCAGCAGTGAGACTAGCGGGACATCAATCTCCTACAATGAGCAGTTCTTC.

Note on this clone: Other DNA sequences within the sample encode an identical CDR3. This chain links TRBV5-1 with TRBJ2-7; no definite D call. CDR1 SGHRS and CDR2 YFSETQ come from the germline V gene. V shed 0 bases and J shed 3 bases, with 7 bases lying between them. The CDR3 has 13 amino acids. CDR3 DNA: TGCGCCAGCAGCTTGGCCCAGAGCTACGAGCAGTACTTC. Its protein product is CASSLAQSYEQYF.

This clone has a handful of counts. The junction differs from germline at one of its ends, possibly a read error. The rearrangement links TRBV28 to TRBJ2-5, with 10 bases matching TRBD2. Looked up from germline, CDR1 is MDHEN and CDR2 is SYDVKM. The CDR3 length is 17 residues. The CDR3 DNA reads as TGTGCCAGCAGTCTATGGACTAGCGGTGTCAACCAAGAGACCCAGTACTTC. Protein sequence: CASSLWTSGVNQETQYF. Full variable domain (rest looked up from reference TRBV28 and TRBJ2-5): DVKVTQSSRYLVKRTGEKVFLECVQDMDHENMFWYRQDPGLGLRLIYFSYDVKMKEKGDIPEGYSVSREKKERFSLILESASTNQTSMYLCASSLWTSGVNQETQYFGPGTRLLVL.

The gene calls are TRBV6-1 and TRBJ2-2; 8 nucleotides line up with TRBD2. The junction had 3 bases not matched to a gene; V was cut back by 2 bases and J by 4 bases. The CDR3 loop spans 15 amino acids. Germline V CDR1 and CDR2: MNHNS, SASEGT. CDR3 in DNA: TGTGCCAGCAGTGAATACGGGGGGGGCACCGGGGAGCTGTTTTTT. Protein product: CASSEYGGGTGELFF.

The chain links TRBV6-1 to TRBJ2-5; D uncertain. Germline-derived CDR1 and CDR2 are MNHNS and SASEGT. Trimming took 0 bases from V and 1 from J, leaving 15 bases between them. CDR3 length: 17 residues. CDR3 sequence (DNA): TGTGCCAGCAGTGAAGCTGGAGTCTATACGATCCAAGAGACCCAGTACTTC. Protein sequence: CASSEAGVYTIQETQYF.